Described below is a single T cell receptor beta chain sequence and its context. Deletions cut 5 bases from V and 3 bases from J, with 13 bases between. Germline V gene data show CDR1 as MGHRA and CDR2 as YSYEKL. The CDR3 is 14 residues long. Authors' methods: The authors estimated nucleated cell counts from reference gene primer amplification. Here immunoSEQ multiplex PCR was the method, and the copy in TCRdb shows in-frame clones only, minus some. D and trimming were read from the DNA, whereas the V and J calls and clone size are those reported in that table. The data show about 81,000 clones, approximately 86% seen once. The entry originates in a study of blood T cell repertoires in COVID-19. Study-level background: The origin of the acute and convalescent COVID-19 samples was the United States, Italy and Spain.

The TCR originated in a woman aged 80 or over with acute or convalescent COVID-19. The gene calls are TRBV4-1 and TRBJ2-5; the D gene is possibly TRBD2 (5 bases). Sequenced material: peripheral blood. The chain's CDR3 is CASSKTIGEETQYF. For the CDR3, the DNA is TGCGCCAGCAGCAAAACCATCGGGGAAGAGACCCAGTACTTC.